This T cell receptor beta chain is drawn from a study of vaccination and CD4 T cells after COVID-19. Study as a whole: Overlapping spike peptides of SARS-CoV-2, HCoV-NL63, HCoV-OC43 and HCoV-229E stimulated the cells.

Described treatment: roughly nine-day PBMC culture with coronavirus spike peptide pools or control peptides (ViraFEST assay). Sequencing of the DNA from cultured CD4+ T cells was carried out with the Oncomine TCR Beta short-read assay. Investigators obtained genomic DNA by extraction from cultured CD4+ T cells. TCRdb analysed the PCR reads with MiXCR anew, one entry per CDR3 protein. The sample contains approximately 20,000 distinct CDR3 sequences, around 80% of which appear only once. This clonotype came up a few times. Antigen specificity is unknown. Study-wide findings and caveats: Spike mono-reactivity applied to 304 of 307 vaccine-specific clones detected in convalescent patients.

The ends lost 0 bases at V and 7 bases at J; junction bases unmatched: 4. Per germline, CDR1 KGHDR and CDR2 SFDVKD. This CDR3 has 15 amino acids. The rearrangement links TRBV24-1 to TRBJ1-2, with TRBD1 matching over 10 bases. Sequencing was performed on CD4+ T cells from blood, cultured in vitro, taken after SARS-CoV-2 vaccination. The clonotype was recovered from a human donor who received a COVID-19 vaccine. CDR3 DNA sequence: TGTGCCACCAGTGATTTGAGGGACAGGGGATCTGGCTACACCTTC. It yields the protein CATSDLRDRGSGYTF.